The 14 T cell receptor beta chains reported below all come from one sample, sequenced in a study of human T cells and chemical hapten exposure. TCRdb fed the RACE reads into MiXCR, producing one record per CDR3 protein. The sample has about 120,000 distinct CDR3 sequences, 9% to 14% seen once. Time point here: patch test 1, 2 weeks after DPC sensitization. Treatment: therapeutic diphenylcyclopropenone sensitization with weekly scalp DPC. This specimen was whole blood, taken in connection with sensitization to the hapten diphenylcyclopropenone (DPC). These receptors came from a woman aged 45-65 years with alopecia areata. Some clones in this sample may be carry-over from other donors' samples.

This clonotype has ten or more counts. This chain connects TRBV20-1 to TRBJ2-1, with TRBD2 matching over 14 bases. Germline V gene sequence: CDR1 DFQATT, CDR2 SNEGSKA (reference sequence). This CDR3 is built from 19 residues. V was pared by 2 bases and J by 7 bases, with 16 bases of the junction left unmatched. CDR3 sequence: CSARLYLTSGRAIGNEQFF. The CDR3 coding sequence is TGCAGTGCTAGACTATACCTGACTAGCGGGAGGGCCATCGGGAATGAGCAGTTCTTC.

This clonotype was seen ten or more times. The rearrangement links TRBV6-5 to TRBJ1-2, with 7 bases lining up with TRBD1. The germline V gene encodes CDR1 MNHEY and CDR2 SVGAGI. V shed 6 bases and J 4 bases; nucleotides not matched to a gene: 8. This CDR3 region has 14 residues. For the CDR3, the DNA is TGTGCCAGCAGAAGGGGACAGACCCTCTATGGCTACACCTTC. The encoded protein is CASRRGQTLYGYTF.

At least ten counts were recorded for this clonotype. The chain uses TRBV11-2 and TRBJ1-1; tentative D call: TRBD1 (5 bases). This CDR3 contains 11 residues. CDR1 SGHAT and CDR2 FQNNGV come from the germline V gene. The germline V and J ends were trimmed by 5 bases and 9 bases, with 10 bases remaining between them. CDR3 loop: CASSPRDKAFF. The CDR3 DNA reads TGTGCCAGCAGCCCCAGGGATAAAGCTTTCTTT.

This clonotype showed up many times. The chain uses TRBV4-1 and TRBJ2-3, with TRBD1 identical over 8 bases. Per germline, CDR1 MGHRA and CDR2 YSYEKL. With V trimmed by 3 bases and J by 7 bases, 9 bases remained unmatched. The CDR3 runs to 15 residues. The CDR3 DNA reads TGCGCCAGCAGCCAGGGAGTAGGGACAGGTTATACGCAGTATTTT. Residues: CASSQGVGTGYTQYF.

This clonotype was recorded many times. The CDR3 is CASTTGTEPYEQYF. In DNA form, the CDR3 reads TGTGCCAGCACGACCGGGACAGAACCGTACGAGCAGTACTTC. The chain employs TRBV6-5 and TRBJ2-7, with TRBD1 matching 7 bases. This CDR3 comprises 14 residues. Losses at the gene ends were 7 bases for V and 4 bases for J; bases not matched to a gene: 10. CDR1 MNHEY and CDR2 SVGAGI come from the germline V gene.

The chain is built from TRBV7-2 and TRBJ2-7; 8 bases map to TRBD1. Germline V gives CDR1 SGHTA, CDR2 FQGNSA. The CDR3 contains 15 residues. With V trimmed by 1 base and J by 7 bases, 9 bases remained unmatched. The CDR3 DNA sequence: TGTGCCAGCAGCTTAGACGCGGCAGGGGGCAAGGAGCAGTACTTC. This encodes CASSLDAAGGKEQYF.

The V gene is TRBV27, the J gene TRBJ2-1; TRBD2 agrees at 7 bases. This CDR3 is built from 15 residues. Germline V gene lookup returns CDR1 MNHEY and CDR2 SMNVEV (reference sequence). V lost 2 bases to trimming and J lost 3 bases; unmatched junction nucleotides: 4. DNA of the CDR3: TGTGCCAGCAGTTTAGCGGGAGTGGACTACAATGAGCAGTTCTTC. It is translated as CASSLAGVDYNEQFF.

This clonotype was observed a handful of times. As DNA, the CDR3 is TGTGCCAGCAGCCATACTAGCTACGGAAACACCATATATTTT. Translated: CASSHTSYGNTIYF. The rearrangement links TRBV3-1 to TRBJ1-3; D not certain. V was pared by 3 bases and J by 4 bases, with 10 bases between. The CDR3 length is 14 residues. Germline V gene sequence: CDR1 LGHDT, CDR2 YNNKEL (reference sequence).

This clonotype showed up just a few times. This chain links TRBV28 with TRBJ1-2; D gene unclear. V dropped 7 bases and J dropped 3 bases, with 12 bases sitting between them. The CDR3 is 13 residues long. CDR1 is MDHEN, CDR2 SYDVKM, per germline. In nucleotides, the CDR3 is TGTGCCAGCAAGCCCCAGAGATACTATGGCTACACCTTC. It yields the protein CASKPQRYYGYTF.

This clonotype was counted a single time. The chain links TRBV11-2 to TRBJ2-3; possibly TRBD2 for D (6 bases). The ends were cut back, 5 bases at V and 5 bases at J, with 14 bases in the middle. The germline V gene has CDR1 SGHAT and CDR2 FQNNGV. This CDR3 is built from 14 residues. CDR3 amino acids: CASSPGGLGDTQYF. DNA of the CDR3: TGTGCCAGCAGCCCCGGGGGTCTGGGAGATACGCAGTATTTT.

This clonotype was observed a few times. The V call is TRBV29-1, the J call TRBJ2-3; D gene unclear. The ends were cut back, 7 bases at V and 15 bases at J, with 11 bases in the middle. Germline V gives CDR1 SQVTM, CDR2 ANQGSEA. The length of the CDR3 is 8 residues. The CDR3, as DNA: TGCAGCGCCGAGGACGCATATTTT. The encoded protein is CSAEDAYF.

The chain links TRBV12-3 or TRBV12-4 to TRBJ1-1; D is uncertain. CDR3 length equals 12 residues. Trimming cost V 8 bases and J 1 base, with 8 bases left between them. CDR3 protein: CASQDWNTEAFF. CDR3 nucleotides: TGTGCCAGCCAAGACTGGAACACTGAAGCTTTCTTT.

The gene calls are TRBV11-2 and TRBJ1-5; D not resolved. The CDR3 has 18 residues. V gave up 5 bases and J gave up 2 bases, with 22 bases separating them. Germline loops: CDR1 SGHAT, CDR2 FQNNGV. The CDR3 DNA reads as TGTGCCAGCAGCCCTGGATCGGGAACGGGTTTGCGCAATCAGCCCCAGCATTTT. This encodes CASSPGSGTGLRNQPQHF.

This clonotype occurred many times. V gene TRBV3-1 combines with J gene TRBJ2-7, with D uncertain. V dropped 7 bases and J dropped 4 bases, with 8 bases sitting between them. The CDR3 is 11 amino acids. CDR1 and CDR2 (germline): LGHDT, YNNKEL (reference sequence). The CDR3 protein is CASTAGYEQYF. CDR3 DNA: TGTGCCAGCACTGCTGGTTACGAGCAGTACTTC.